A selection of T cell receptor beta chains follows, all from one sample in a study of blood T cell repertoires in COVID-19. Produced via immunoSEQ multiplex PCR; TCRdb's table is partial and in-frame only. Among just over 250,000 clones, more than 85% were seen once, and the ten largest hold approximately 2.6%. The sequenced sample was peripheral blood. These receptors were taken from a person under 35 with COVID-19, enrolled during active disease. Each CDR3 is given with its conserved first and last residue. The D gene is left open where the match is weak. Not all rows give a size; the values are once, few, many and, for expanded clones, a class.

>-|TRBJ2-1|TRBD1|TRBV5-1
TGCGCCAGCAGCTATGGGGACAGGGTTGGGAATGAGCAGTTCTTC
CASSYGDRVGNEQFF
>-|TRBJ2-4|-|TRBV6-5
TGTGCCAGCAGTCCACGGGGATGGAACATTCAGTACTTC
CASSPRGWNIQYF
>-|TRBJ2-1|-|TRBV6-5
TGTGCCAGCATTCTTTTATGGGAGGATGAGCAGTTCTTC
CASILLWEDEQFF
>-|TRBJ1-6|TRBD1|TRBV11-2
TGTGCCAGCTTGAGGGCCTTGGACAGGGATAATTCACCCCTCCACTTT
CASLRALDRDNSPLHF
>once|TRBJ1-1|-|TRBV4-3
TGCGCCAGCAGCCAAGATCGGGCGGGGGGAGCTTTCTTT
CASSQDRAGGAFF
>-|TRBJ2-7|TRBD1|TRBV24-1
TGTGCCACCAGTGATCCTCAGGGACAGTACGAGCAGTACTTC
CATSDPQGQYEQYF
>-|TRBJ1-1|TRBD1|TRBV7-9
TGTGCCAGCAGCGAAGGGACAGGGGTGAACACTGAAGCTTTCTTT
CASSEGTGVNTEAFF
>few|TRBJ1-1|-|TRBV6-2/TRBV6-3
TGTGCCAGCAGTGGACACTTGAACACTGAAGCTTTCTTT
CASSGHLNTEAFF
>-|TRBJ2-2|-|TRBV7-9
TGTGCCAGCAGCCCATCCTGGGCGGGCGGGGAGCTGTTTTTT
CASSPSWAGGELFF
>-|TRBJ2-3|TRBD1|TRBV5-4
TGTGCCAGCAGCTCCAAACAGGGGACAGATACGCAGTATTTT
CASSSKQGTDTQYF
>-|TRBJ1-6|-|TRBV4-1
TGCGCCAGCAGCCAGCCGGGGGATTCACCCCTCCACTTT
CASSQPGDSPLHF
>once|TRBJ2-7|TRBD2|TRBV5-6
TGTGCCAGCAGCCCGGACGGGGGGGTTTACGAGCAGTACTTC
CASSPDGGVYEQYF
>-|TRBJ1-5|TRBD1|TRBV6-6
TGTGCCAGCAGTCCCGGGACAGGAGGGTTTTCCAATCAGCCCCAGCATTTT
CASSPGTGGFSNQPQHF
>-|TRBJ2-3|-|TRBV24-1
TGTGCCACCAGTGATTGGAGGGCGCCAGATACGCAGTATTTT
CATSDWRAPDTQYF
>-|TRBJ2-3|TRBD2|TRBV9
TGTGCCAGCAGCGCAGGACTAGCGGGAGCTACGCAGTATTTT
CASSAGLAGATQYF
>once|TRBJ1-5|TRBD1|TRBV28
TGTGCCAGCAGTTTATCGGGACAGGGGTATGGTCAGCCCCAGCATTTT
CASSLSGQGYGQPQHF
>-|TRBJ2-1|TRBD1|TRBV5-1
TGCGCCAGCAGCCCGGACAGGTCCTTCAATGAGCAGTTCTTC
CASSPDRSFNEQFF
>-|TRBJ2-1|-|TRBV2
TGTGCCAGCAGTGAGACGGGAGCCCGGCTCTACAATGAGCAGTTCTTC
CASSETGARLYNEQFF
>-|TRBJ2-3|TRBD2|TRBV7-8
TGTGCCAGCAGCTTAGCATCCAGCGGGAGCTCAGATACGCAGTATTTT
CASSLASSGSSDTQYF
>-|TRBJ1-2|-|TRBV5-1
TGCGCCAGCAGCTTGGCCGGGACAACCTATGGCTACACCTTC
CASSLAGTTYGYTF
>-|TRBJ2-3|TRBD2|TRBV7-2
TGTGCCAGCAGCTTGGGGACTAGCGGGAGGAGGGCAGATACGCAGTATTTT
CASSLGTSGRRADTQYF
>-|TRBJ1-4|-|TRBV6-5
TGTGCCAGCAGTCGGAGGGCAACTAATGAAAAACTGTTTTTT
CASSRRATNEKLFF
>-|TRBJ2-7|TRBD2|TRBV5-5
TGTGCCAGCAGCTTCGGGTTAGCGGGACCCTACGAGCAGTACTTC
CASSFGLAGPYEQYF
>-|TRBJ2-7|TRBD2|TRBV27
TGTGCCAGCACGTCCCCTGTGGGACTAGCGGAGGGGTGGCAGTACTTC
CASTSPVGLAEGWQYF
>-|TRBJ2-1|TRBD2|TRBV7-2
TGTGCCAGCAGCTACTCAGGACTAGCGGGAGTCGATGAGCAGTTCTTC
CASSYSGLAGVDEQFF
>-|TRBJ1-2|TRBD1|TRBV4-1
TGCGCCAGCAGCCAAGCGACAGGGGGCTACTATGGCTACACCTTC
CASSQATGGYYGYTF
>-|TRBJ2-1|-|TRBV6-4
TGTGCCAGCAGTGACTCTGGGGGAGGATACAATGAGCAGTTCTTC
CASSDSGGGYNEQFF
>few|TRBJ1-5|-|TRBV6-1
TGTGCCAGCAGTGAGGGAGGTTTTAATCAGCCCCAGCATTTT
CASSEGGFNQPQHF
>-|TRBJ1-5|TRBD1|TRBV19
TGTGCCAGTAGTATAGACAGGGGGCCCAATCAGCCCCAGCATTTT
CASSIDRGPNQPQHF
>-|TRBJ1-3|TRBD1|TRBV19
TGTGCAACAGGGGGATCTGGAAACACCATATATTTT
CATGGSGNTIYF
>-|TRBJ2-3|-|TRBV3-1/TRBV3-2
TGTGCCAGCAGTGAGAGCGGGTTTGGGGGAGATACGCAGTATTTT
CASSESGFGGDTQYF
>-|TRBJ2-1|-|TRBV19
TGTGCCAGTAGGGGGAGCCGAAATGAGCAGTTCTTC
CASRGSRNEQFF
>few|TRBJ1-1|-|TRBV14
TGTGCCAGCAGTCCCCAGGTCGTGAACACTGAAGCTTTCTTT
CASSPQVVNTEAFF
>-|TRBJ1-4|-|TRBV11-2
TGTGCCAGCAGCTTAACTAACGAAAAACTGTTTTTT
CASSLTNEKLFF
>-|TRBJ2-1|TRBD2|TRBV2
TGTGCCAGCAGAAGACAGCGGACTAGCGTGTCCGATGAGCAGTTCTTC
CASRRQRTSVSDEQFF
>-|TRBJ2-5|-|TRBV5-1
TGCGCCAGCAGCGGACACAGCGAAGAGACCCAGTACTTC
CASSGHSEETQYF
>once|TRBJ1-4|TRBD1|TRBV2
TGTGCCAGCAGTGAAGACAGGGGTAATGAAAAACTGTTTTTT
CASSEDRGNEKLFF
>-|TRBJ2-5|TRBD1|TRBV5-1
TGCGCCAGCAGCCCGACAGGGCAGAGCCAAGAGACCCAGTACTTC
CASSPTGQSQETQYF
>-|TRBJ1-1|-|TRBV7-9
TGTGCCAGCAGCTTAGTTCAGGGTATGAACACTGAAGCTTTCTTT
CASSLVQGMNTEAFF
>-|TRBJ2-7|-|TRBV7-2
TGTGCCAGCAGCTCTCAGGGCCCCCCCTACGAGCAGTACTTC
CASSSQGPPYEQYF
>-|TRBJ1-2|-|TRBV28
TGTGCCAGCAGTTTAGTTTACGGACAGAGCTATGGCTACACCTTC
CASSLVYGQSYGYTF
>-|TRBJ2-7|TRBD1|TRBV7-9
TGTGCCAGCAGCGACGCGACAGGGTTCCCCTCCTACGAGCAGTACTTC
CASSDATGFPSYEQYF
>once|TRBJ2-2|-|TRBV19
TGTGCCAGTAGTGCCCGACGGGGCACCGGGGAGCTGTTTTTT
CASSARRGTGELFF
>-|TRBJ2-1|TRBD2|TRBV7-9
TGTGCCAGCAGCTTAGTAGCCCTAGCGGGAGGGCCGCATGAGCAGTTCTTC
CASSLVALAGGPHEQFF
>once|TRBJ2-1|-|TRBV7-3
TGTGCCAGCAGCCCTAGCGTCCCGGGCGATGAGCAGTTCTTC
CASSPSVPGDEQFF
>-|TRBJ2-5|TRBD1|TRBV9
TGTGCCAGTCAACCGCAGGGGGCCGGTGGGACCCAGTACTTC
CASQPQGAGGTQYF
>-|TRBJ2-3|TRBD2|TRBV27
TGTGCCAGCAGTTCCATATCCCCGCGGGGGGGCACAGATACGCAGTATTTT
CASSSISPRGGTDTQYF
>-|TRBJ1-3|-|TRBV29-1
TGCAGCGTTGAAGCCCCAGGGAAAATCTCTGGAAACACCATATATTTT
CSVEAPGKISGNTIYF
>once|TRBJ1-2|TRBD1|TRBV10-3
TGTGCCATCAGGGTTATGGACAGGGGTAACTATGGCTACACCTTC
CAIRVMDRGNYGYTF
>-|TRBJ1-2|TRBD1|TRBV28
TGTGCCAGCAGTACTCCGGGACAGGGCTATGGCTACACCTTC
CASSTPGQGYGYTF
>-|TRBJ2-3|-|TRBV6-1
TGTGCCAGCAGTGAACAGGCCACAGATACGCAGTATTTT
CASSEQATDTQYF
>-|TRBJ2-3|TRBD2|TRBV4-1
TGCGCCAGCAGCCCTAGCGGGGGTCTCACAGATACGCAGTATTTT
CASSPSGGLTDTQYF
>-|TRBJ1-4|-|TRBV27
TGTGCCAGCAGTTTATACGGGGATGAAAAACTGTTTTTT
CASSLYGDEKLFF
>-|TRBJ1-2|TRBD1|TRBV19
TGTGCCAGTAGTATATGGAGGGACAGAAGCTATGGCTACACCTTC
CASSIWRDRSYGYTF
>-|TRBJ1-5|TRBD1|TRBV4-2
TGTGCCAGCAGCCCTGACCAGGGGGGACAGCCCCAGCATTTT
CASSPDQGGQPQHF